Sequencing of this T cell receptor (beta chain) was carried out in a study of post-analysis software for immune sequencing data. Turning to the study itself: In terms of disease course, relapsing-remitting, secondary progressive and progressive-relapsing multiple sclerosis were included. Regarding the study as a whole: A few TRBV segments occurring more often in patients than controls included TRBV5-6, TRBV5-1 and TRBV20-1. Multiple sclerosis patients showed significantly lower normalized Chao1 diversity than controls did.

Only a few counts were recorded for this clonotype. The target antigen is unknown. Every TCR beta cDNA library bore unique molecular identifiers. Input amounts of 1 to 10 million T cells were used. These gave roughly 0.5 million cDNA molecules, so each molecule approximated one T cell. TCRdb processed the PCR reads anew with MiXCR; each CDR3 protein has one entry. The repertoire includes more than 350,000 distinct CDR3 sequences, 39% of them detected once, and about 7.6% sits in the top ten. CDR1 is MNHNY, CDR2 SVGAGI, per germline (reference sequence). The CDR3 contains 12 residues. The chain links TRBV6-6 to TRBJ2-5; D is perhaps TRBD1 or TRBD2 (5 bases each). The DNA end favors TRBJ2-7, so the J call may be wrong. This receptor was identified in a girl between 2 and 10 years old with multiple sclerosis. The specimen was blood. The CDR3 spells CACQGVSYEQYF. For the CDR3, the DNA is TGTGCCTGCCAGGGAGTCTCCTACGAGCAGTACTTC.